This TCR beta chain derives from a study of vaccination effects on CD4 cells after COVID-19. Comments on this clone: Its antigen is still unknown.

The CDR3 sequence is 12 residues long. The V gene lost 4 bases and the J gene lost 1 base, with 3 bases spanning the gap. TCRdb's copy holds only in-frame clones and misses some; the assay was immunoSEQ multiplex PCR. Of tens of thousands of clones listed, roughly four fifths are singletons. Viral peptide pool expansion of antigen-specific CD4+ T cells preceded sequencing in the ViraFEST assay. Subsequent to roughly 9 days of culture, CD4+ T cells were isolated. The participants, recipients of two vaccine doses, got either BNT162b2 or mRNA-1273. The material was CD4+ T cells from PBMCs cultured with HCoV-NL63 spike peptides, obtained after COVID-19 vaccination. The TCR comes from a human donor who received a COVID-19 vaccine. Some clones in this sample may be carry-over from other donors' samples. The chain recombines TRBV12-3 or TRBV12-4 with TRBJ2-3; no definite D call. DNA for the CDR3: TGTGCCAGCAGTTCACGCACAGATACGCAGTATTTT. This sequence encodes CASSSRTDTQYF.